A single sample gave rise to the 10 T cell receptor beta chains below, sequenced in a study of T cells in Graves' hyperthyroidism and ophthalmopathy. There were TCR beta CDR3 regions amplified from RNA transcripts. Initially, a first-round RT-PCR of the TCR CDR3 employed the HTBI primer set. MiXCR was run by TCRdb on the multiplex PCR reads, yielding one entry per CDR3 protein. The sample consists of 600,000 or so distinct CDR3 sequences, about 14% of them appearing once. Sequencing was performed on blood. The receptors come from a woman aged 45-59 years with Graves' ophthalmopathy.

The chain has TRBV11-2 and TRBJ1-2; D remains unclear. V gave up 1 base and J gave up 3 bases, with 6 bases separating them. Germline V gene sequence: CDR1 SGHAT, CDR2 FQNNGV. This CDR3 has 13 amino acids. The CDR3 sequence: CASSLAAYYGYTF. Written as DNA, the CDR3 is TGTGCCAGCAGCTTAGCAGCTTACTATGGCTACACCTTC.

There are many counts of this clonotype. The CDR3 DNA sequence: TGTGCCACCAGCAGGTGGCCCGGGACTAGCGGGAGTGAGGAGCAGTTCTTC. Translation gives CATSRWPGTSGSEEQFF. The J gene is TRBJ2-1, the V gene TRBV15, with TRBD2 matching 14 bases. The J segment lost 10 bases and the V segment lost 3 bases, leaving 11 bases of the junction unmatched. This CDR3 spans 17 amino acids. Germline V gene data show CDR1 as LNHNV and CDR2 as YYDKDF (reference sequence).

This clonotype was counted ten times or more. The chain has TRBV11-2 and TRBJ1-2, with D hard to call. The CDR3 sequence is 13 residues long. V lost 0 bases to trimming and J lost 6 bases, with 8 bases between them. Germline V CDR1 and CDR2: SGHAT, FQNNGV. In DNA, the CDR3 is TGTGCCAGCAGCTTAGAGGGTCGGGATGGCTACACCTTC. Residues: CASSLEGRDGYTF.

The chain recombines TRBV5-1 with TRBJ2-7; D is possibly TRBD1 (6 bases). Trimming removed 4 bases at V and 5 bases at J, with 10 bases between. CDR3 length: 12 residues. The V gene's germline CDR1 is SGHRS and CDR2 YFSETQ. This CDR3 reads CASSRGSNEQYF. In nucleotides, the CDR3 is TGCGCCAGCAGCAGGGGGAGTAACGAGCAGTACTTC. The whole variable domain, filled in from reference TRBV5-1 and TRBJ2-7, reads KAGVTQTPRYLIKTRGQQVTLSCSPISGHRSVSWYQQTPGQGLQFLFEYFSETQRNKGNFPGRFSGRQFSNSRSEMNVSTLELGDSALYLCASSRGSNEQYFGPGTRLTVT.

The sample holds a few counts of this clonotype. The CDR3 region is CASSPGQVGHEQYF. CDR3 coding DNA: TGTGCCAGCAGCCCGGGACAGGTGGGCCACGAGCAGTACTTC. The chain employs TRBV12-3 or TRBV12-4 and TRBJ2-7; 8 nucleotides agree with TRBD1. The CDR3 is 14 residues long. V shed 6 bases, J shed 5 bases, and the junction held 9 bases outside the gene matches.

This clonotype was picked up a small number of times. This could be a read error, since a much larger clone is one nucleotide away. The CDR3 coding sequence is TGTGCCAGCAGCTTTGGGCTAGCGAGAACCGGGGAGCTGTTTTTT. Its translation: CASSFGLARTGELFF. The chain couples TRBV7-3 to TRBJ2-2, with D possibly TRBD2 on 6 matching bases. The CDR3 length is 15 residues. Between the trimmed V and J ends, which lost 3 bases and 5 bases, there was a span of 13 bases. Germline CDR1 reads SGHTA; CDR2 reads FQGTGA. The variable domain in full, with the rest retrieved from reference TRBV7-3 and TRBJ2-2, is GAGVSQTPSNKVTEKGKYVELRCDPISGHTALYWYRQSLGQGPEFLIYFQGTGAADDSGLPNDRFFAVRPEGSVSTLKIQRTERGDSAVYLCASSFGLARTGELFFGEGSRLTVL.

In DNA, the CDR3 is TGTGCCATCAGCGGGAGAGGGTATGAGCAGTTCTTC. Amino acid sequence: CAISGRGYEQFF. The chain has TRBV10-3 and TRBJ2-1, with D possibly matching TRBD2 (6 bases). Germline assignment: CDR1 ENHRY and CDR2 SYGVKD. This CDR3 is built from 12 residues. Trimming removed 6 bases at V and 8 bases at J, with 11 bases between.

This clonotype was observed many times. V is TRBV20-1 and J is TRBJ2-7, with 12 nucleotides matching TRBD2. Germline CDR1 and CDR2: DFQATT and SNEGSKA (reference sequence). V shed 6 bases, J shed 3 bases, and the junction held 15 bases outside the gene matches. The CDR3 is 17 amino acids. The CDR3 nucleotides read TGCAGTGCCCGGTCCGGGACTAGCGGGCCGTTGGTCTACGAGCAGTACTTC. The encoded protein is CSARSGTSGPLVYEQYF.

This clonotype was recorded many times. The J gene is TRBJ2-7, the V gene TRBV12-5; D is possibly TRBD2 (6 bases). V lost 2 bases and J lost 2, with 10 bases in between. This CDR3 has 14 residues. Germline CDR1 is LGHNT and CDR2 is FRNRAP. This CDR3 is CASGLFGTAYEQYF. CDR3 in DNA: TGTGCTAGTGGTTTGTTCGGGACTGCCTACGAGCAGTACTTC.

In its sample, this clonotype was seen a few times. The V call is TRBV12-3 or TRBV12-4, the J call TRBJ2-3; 8 bases match TRBD1. This CDR3 comprises 19 residues. The J segment lost 2 bases and the V segment lost 2 bases, leaving 15 bases of the junction unmatched. CDR3 DNA: TGTGCCAGCAGTTTAAGTCATTTGAAGGACAGGGCCGCCACAGATACGCAGTATTTT. It encodes CASSLSHLKDRAATDTQYF.